The source of this T cell receptor beta chain is a study of T cell repertoires in cytomegalovirus infection. Overall study: Public TCR beta signature analysis indicated the presence of both CMV infection and matching HLA type. General study points: Accumulated public TCR beta family frequency recognized individuals carrying CMV together with the relevant HLA.

TCRdb fed the reads into MiXCR, producing one record per CDR3 protein. The sample lists about 460,000 distinct CDR3 sequences, approximately 10% seen once, with 10% to 13% in the top ten. This clonotype has only a few counts. Its target is unknown. The specimen was PBMCs. The TCR comes from a human donor in good health (CMV status not recorded). Some clones in this sample may be carry-over from other donors' samples.

Here the CDR3 DNA reads TGTGCCAGTAGTGGAAGCGGGAGGGCCTACGAGCAGTACTTC. This translates into CASSGSGRAYEQYF. The J gene is TRBJ2-7, the V gene TRBV19; 10 bases match TRBD2. The CDR3 totals 14 residues. Germline CDR1 reads LNHDA; CDR2 reads SQIVND (reference sequence). V dropped 5 bases and J dropped 2; count of bases not matched to a gene: 3.